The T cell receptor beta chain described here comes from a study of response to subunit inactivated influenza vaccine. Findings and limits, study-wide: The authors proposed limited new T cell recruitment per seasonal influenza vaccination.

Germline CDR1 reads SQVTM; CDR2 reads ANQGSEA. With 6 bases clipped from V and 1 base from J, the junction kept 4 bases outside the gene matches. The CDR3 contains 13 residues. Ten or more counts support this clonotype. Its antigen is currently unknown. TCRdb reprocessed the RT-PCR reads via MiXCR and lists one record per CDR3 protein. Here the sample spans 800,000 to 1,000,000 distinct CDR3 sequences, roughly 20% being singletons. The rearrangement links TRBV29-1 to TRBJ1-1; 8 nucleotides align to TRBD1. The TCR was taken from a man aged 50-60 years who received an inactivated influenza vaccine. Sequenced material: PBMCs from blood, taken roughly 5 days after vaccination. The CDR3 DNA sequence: TGCAGCGTCAAGGGGACAGGGAACACTGAAGCTTTCTTT. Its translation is CSVKGTGNTEAFF.